One and the same sample provided the 6 T cell receptor beta chains below, sequenced in a study of control samples from healthy donors and cancer patients. Sequencing was performed with immunoSEQ multiplex PCR; in TCRdb, only in-frame clones are kept and a portion is missing. Among 150,000 to 200,000 clones listed, 85% to 95% were seen once. The material sequenced was blood. These receptors all come from a man aged 18 to 35 in good health.

The chain links TRBV10-3 to TRBJ2-7; 7 bases map to TRBD1. CDR3 length: 13 amino acids. The germline gives CDR1 ENHRY, CDR2 SYGVKD. J lost 1 base, V lost 5 bases, and 2 bases had no gene match. CDR3 DNA: TGTGCCATCAGTCGGGACAGTTCCTACGAGCAGTACTTC. Amino acids: CAISRDSSYEQYF.

This sequence joins TRBV28 and TRBJ1-2; weak D call: TRBD1 (5 bases). This CDR3 comprises 13 residues. Germline V gene sequence: CDR1 MDHEN, CDR2 SYDVKM. V was pared by 6 bases and J by 4 bases, with 12 bases between. The CDR3 coding sequence is TGTGCCAGCAGCCGCCCGGGGACCTATGGCTACACCTTC. It is translated as CASSRPGTYGYTF.

This chain joins TRBV7-3 and TRBJ2-3; 7 bases are shared with TRBD2. The germline V gene encodes CDR1 SGHTA and CDR2 FQGTGA. Trimming took 5 bases from V and 0 from J; bases not matched to a gene: 8. This CDR3 is 16 amino acids long. In DNA, the CDR3 is TGTGCCAGCAGCCTCCTGTCGGGGGGAAGCACAGATACGCAGTATTTT. This translates into CASSLLSGGSTDTQYF.

The CDR3 is CASSLTTGSPLHF. CDR3 DNA sequence: TGTGCCAGCAGTTTAACCACCGGGTCACCCCTCCACTTT. This sequence joins TRBV27 and TRBJ1-6, with D uncertain. The V gene's germline CDR1 is MNHEY and CDR2 SMNVEV (reference sequence). The CDR3 length is 13 residues. Between the trimmed V and J ends, which lost 2 bases and 10 bases, there was a span of 9 bases.

This clone was detected once. This chain uses TRBV20-1 with TRBJ2-7; TRBD2 agrees at 9 bases. CDR3 length: 13 amino acids. Trimming removed 3 bases from V and 2 bases from J; junction bases left unmatched: 2. Germline values: CDR1 DFQATT, CDR2 SNEGSKA (reference sequence). Here the CDR3 reads CSASSGGTYEQYF. The CDR3 DNA reads as TGCAGTGCTAGTAGCGGGGGCACCTACGAGCAGTACTTC.

J is TRBJ2-3 and V is TRBV6-1, with TRBD2 as a possible D gene (6 bases). V lost 1 base, J lost 3 bases, and 14 bases lay in between. The CDR3 has 16 amino acids. The germline gives CDR1 MNHNS, CDR2 SASEGT. The CDR3 DNA sequence: TGTGCCAGCAGTGAAGTTGGGGGGTCGTCGACAGATACGCAGTATTTT. It translates to CASSEVGGSSTDTQYF.